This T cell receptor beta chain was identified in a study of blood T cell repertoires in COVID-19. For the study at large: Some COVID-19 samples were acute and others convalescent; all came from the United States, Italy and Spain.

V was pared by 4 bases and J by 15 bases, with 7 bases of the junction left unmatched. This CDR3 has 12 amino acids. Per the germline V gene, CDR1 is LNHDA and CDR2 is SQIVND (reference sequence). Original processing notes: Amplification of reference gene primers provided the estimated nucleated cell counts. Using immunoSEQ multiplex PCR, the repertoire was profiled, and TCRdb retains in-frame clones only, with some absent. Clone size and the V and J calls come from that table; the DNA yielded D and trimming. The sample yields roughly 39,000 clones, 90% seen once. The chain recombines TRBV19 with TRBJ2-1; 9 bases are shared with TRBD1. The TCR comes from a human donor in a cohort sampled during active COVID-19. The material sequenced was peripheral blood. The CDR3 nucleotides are TGTGCCAGTAGTAACCGGGACAGGGAACTGTTCTTC. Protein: CASSNRDRELFF.